Shown below are 25 T cell receptor beta chains from a single sample sequenced in a study of blood T cells in healthy people across ages. A second PCR, run for 7 to 11 cycles, used a sample-barcoded 5' primer plus a J-beta primer mix. TCRdb re-called the 5' RACE reads with MiXCR, one entry per CDR3 protein. The sample records about 1,500,000 distinct CDR3 sequences, 28% being singletons. The sequencing input was blood. Receptor source: a woman under 40 in good health.

This chain links TRBV12-3 or TRBV12-4 with TRBJ1-2; D is perhaps TRBD1 (6 bases). This CDR3 has 13 amino acids. V lost 3 bases, J lost 8 bases, and 13 bases lay in between. This CDR3 reads CASSLPGTGGYTF. DNA of the CDR3: TGTGCCAGCAGTTTGCCCGGAACAGGGGGCTACACCTTC.

This clonotype occurred a few times. The genes are TRBV4-3 and TRBJ1-6; D ambiguous. Germline lookup yields CDR1 LGHNA and CDR2 YSLEER. CDR3 length: 14 residues. V was pared by 4 bases and J by 7 bases, with 11 bases between. CDR3: CASSLFRGNSPLHF. The DNA of the CDR3 is TGCGCCAGCAGCCTGTTCAGAGGGAATTCACCCCTCCACTTT.

Many counts were recorded for this clonotype. The gene calls are TRBV15 and TRBJ2-7; D perhaps matches TRBD2 (6 bases). V was trimmed by 6 bases and J by 3 bases, leaving 18 bases between them. In germline, CDR1 is LNHNV, CDR2 YYDKDF (reference sequence). The CDR3 is made up of 15 amino acids. The CDR3 region has the DNA TGTGCCACCAGAAGCGGAGGGGCCCTTTTCTACGAGCAGTACTTC. This sequence encodes CATRSGGALFYEQYF.

This clonotype occurred a few times. V is TRBV7-2 and J is TRBJ1-2, with D tentatively TRBD1 (5 bases). Trimming pared 7 bases from V and 5 bases from J, leaving 14 bases between. The CDR3 is 13 residues long. Germline lookup yields CDR1 SGHTA and CDR2 FQGNSA. The DNA of the CDR3 is TGTGCCAGCAACCGGGGGTTCGGGTATGGCTACACCTTC. This encodes CASNRGFGYGYTF.

This chain links TRBV5-5 with TRBJ1-1, with 12 positions matching TRBD1. In germline, CDR1 is SGHKS, CDR2 YYEKEE (reference sequence). The CDR3 loop spans 20 amino acids. V gave up 0 bases and J gave up 0 bases; unmatched junction bases: 12. The CDR3, as DNA: TGTGCCAGCAGCTTGGGTCGGGGACAGGGGGCTTTGGGGGTGAACACTGAAGCTTTCTTT. It is translated as CASSLGRGQGALGVNTEAFF.

V gene TRBV6-6 combines with J gene TRBJ2-7; 7 nucleotides agree with TRBD1. After removal of 0 bases from V and 10 bases from J, the junction contained 12 bases not matched to a gene. Germline V gives CDR1 MNHNY, CDR2 SVGAGI (reference sequence). This CDR3 comprises 15 residues. This CDR3 reads CASSYSGDSQEIQYF. The DNA of the CDR3 is TGTGCCAGCAGTTACTCGGGGGACAGCCAAGAGATCCAGTACTTC.

This clonotype was found many times. The rearrangement uses TRBV29-1 and TRBJ2-7; 8 positions match TRBD1. The CDR3 extends over 11 amino acids. Germline values: CDR1 SQVTM, CDR2 ANQGSEA. After removal of 4 bases from V and 6 bases from J, the junction contained 2 bases not matched to a gene. This chain's CDR3 is CSVVDRGEQYF. As DNA, the CDR3 is TGCAGCGTTGTTGACAGGGGCGAGCAGTACTTC.

This clonotype came up once. This clone may be a read error of a much larger clone one base away. This chain connects TRBV4-3 to TRBJ2-1; no clear D. The CDR3 consists of 15 residues. Germline values: CDR1 LGHNA, CDR2 YSLEER. CDR3 region: CASSQGLSSHNEQFF. The DNA of the CDR3 is TGCGCCAGCAGCCAAGGGCTTAGCTCCCACAATGAGCAGTTCTTC.

V gene TRBV5-1 combines with J gene TRBJ2-1, with 8 bases fitting TRBD2. Germline values: CDR1 SGHRS, CDR2 YFSETQ. The CDR3 has 12 residues. J lost 14 bases, V lost 6 bases, and 10 bases had no gene match. The CDR3 loop reads CASTIRGGSKFF. CDR3 nucleotide sequence: TGCGCCAGCACCATCCGGGGGGGCTCCAAGTTCTTC. Based on the CDR3 plus reference TRBV5-1 and TRBJ2-1, the full variable domain is KAGVTQTPRYLIKTRGQQVTLSCSPISGHRSVSWYQQTPGQGLQFLFEYFSETQRNKGNFPGRFSGRQFSNSRSEMNVSTLELGDSALYLCASTIRGGSKFFGPGTRLTVL.

Many counts were recorded for this clonotype. V gene TRBV7-2 combines with J gene TRBJ2-7, with TRBD1 identical over 12 bases. Germline V lookup: CDR1 SGHTA, CDR2 FQGNSA. Germline trimming cut 5 bases from V and 8 bases from J; bases unmatched to any gene: 10. CDR3 length: 15 residues. The CDR3 spells CASSPPGQGAIQQYF. CDR3 nucleotides: TGTGCCAGCAGCCCCCCGGGACAGGGGGCAATACAGCAGTACTTC.

Concerning this clonotype: A much bigger clone sits one base away, suggesting this may be a read error. CDR3: CASSLMSDPGANVLTF. CDR3 nucleotide sequence: TGCGCCAGCAGCTTGATGAGTGATCCAGGGGCCAACGTCCTGACTTTC. The chain has TRBV5-1 and TRBJ2-6; D is undetermined. Germline lookup yields CDR1 SGHRS and CDR2 YFSETQ. The CDR3 sequence is 16 residues long. The germline V and J ends were trimmed by 1 base and 4 bases, with 12 bases remaining between them. The complete variable domain, with remaining parts taken from reference TRBV5-1 and TRBJ2-6, reads KAGVTQTPRYLIKTRGQQVTLSCSPISGHRSVSWYQQTPGQGLQFLFEYFSETQRNKGNFPGRFSGRQFSNSRSEMNVSTLELGDSALYLCASSLMSDPGANVLTFGAGSRLTVL.

The V gene is TRBV14, the J gene TRBJ2-6; tentative D call: TRBD1 (5 bases). CDR1 is SGHDN, CDR2 FVKESK, per germline. The V end was cut by 6 bases, the J end by 11 bases, with 11 bases between. This CDR3 has 12 amino acids. CDR3 loop: CASSTQGHVLTF. In DNA, the CDR3 is TGTGCCAGCAGTACTCAGGGCCACGTCCTGACTTTC.

The rearrangement links TRBV7-9 to TRBJ2-7, with 9 nucleotides matching TRBD1. J gave up 6 bases and V 1 base, and 7 bases lay outside the gene matches. Germline V gene lookup returns CDR1 SEHNR and CDR2 FQNEAQ (reference sequence). There are 15 residues in the CDR3. The DNA of the CDR3 is TGTGCCAGCAGCTTAGGTGGGACAGGGCTAATCGAGCAGTACTTC. It yields the protein CASSLGGTGLIEQYF.

V gene TRBV4-3 combines with J gene TRBJ2-5; the D gene is possibly TRBD2 (5 bases). The CDR3 totals 14 residues. Trimming took 3 bases from V and 5 from J, leaving 13 bases between them. CDR1 and CDR2 (germline): LGHNA, YSLEER. CDR3 nucleotide sequence: TGCGCCAGCAGCCAGGACTCAAAGTGGGAGACCCAGTACTTC. This gives the protein CASSQDSKWETQYF.

This clonotype was counted many times. The rearrangement uses TRBV20-1 and TRBJ2-1; the match to TRBD2 covers 12 bases. Germline V gene data show CDR1 as DFQATT and CDR2 as SNEGSKA (reference sequence). V lost 4 bases, J lost 2 bases, and 6 bases stayed unmatched. There are 16 residues in the CDR3. The CDR3 region has the DNA TGCAGTGCTACCTCGACTAGCGGGGGCCCCTACAATGAGCAGTTCTTC. Amino acids: CSATSTSGGPYNEQFF.

The chain uses TRBV7-3 and TRBJ2-5, with D perhaps given as TRBD1 or TRBD2 (6 bases each). Looked up from germline, CDR1 is SGHTA and CDR2 is FQGTGA. Trimming took 5 bases from V and 4 from J, leaving 23 bases between them. The CDR3 runs 17 residues. CDR3 bases: TGTGCCAGCAGCCTCGGGGCACTGGGGGGCCCCCGAGAGACCCAGTACTTC. Translating gives CASSLGALGGPRETQYF.

In its sample, this clonotype was seen many times. This sequence joins TRBV20-1 and TRBJ2-7; D uncertain. Germline assignment: CDR1 DFQATT and CDR2 SNEGSKA (reference sequence). The CDR3 runs to 12 residues. Trimming cost V 1 base and J 3 bases, with 7 bases left between them. The CDR3 spells CSARAEVYEQYF. The CDR3 coding sequence is TGCAGTGCTAGAGCCGAAGTCTACGAGCAGTACTTC.

This clonotype was detected only a few times. One end of the junction is discordant with germline, which a read error may explain. The chain is built from TRBV7-8 and TRBJ2-1; D possibly corresponds to TRBD2 (6 bases). The CDR3 has 14 amino acids. Germline lookup yields CDR1 SGHVS and CDR2 FQNEAQ. DNA of the CDR3: TGTGCCAGCAGCGCTAGCGTCTCCCACAATGAGCAGTTCTTC. Translating gives CASSASVSHNEQFF.

The sample holds a few counts of this clonotype. V and J are TRBV2 and TRBJ2-3; unclear D gene. With 1 base removed from V and 2 bases from J, the gap between germline ends came to 7 bases. The CDR3 loop spans 14 amino acids. Germline CDR1 and CDR2: SNHLY and FYNNEI. For the CDR3, the DNA is TGTGCCAGCAGTGAAGACCTAGTCACAGATACGCAGTATTTT. Encoded protein: CASSEDLVTDTQYF.

This sequence joins TRBV5-5 and TRBJ1-1; no reliable D call. The CDR3 has 15 residues. The germline CDR1 and CDR2 sequences are SGHKS and YYEKEE (reference sequence). V lost 1 base and J lost 1, with 11 bases in between. Here the CDR3 reads CASSLSPRPNTEAFF. CDR3 bases: TGTGCCAGCAGCTTGAGTCCTCGCCCGAACACTGAAGCTTTCTTT.

Details on this clonotype: This may be a read error: a much more frequent sequence differs by one nucleotide. The chain is built from TRBV10-3 and TRBJ1-2; no definite D call. The CDR3 contains 14 residues. The germline V and J ends were trimmed by 0 bases and 8 bases, with 13 bases remaining between them. Germline CDR1 is ENHRY and CDR2 is SYGVKD. CDR3 residues: CAISESNAVLGYTF. CDR3 nucleotides: TGTGCCATCAGTGAGTCGAACGCAGTCTTGGGCTACACCTTC.

In the case of this clonotype: Lacking the conserved final phenylalanine or tryptophan, this CDR3 likely reflects a read error. The chain is built from TRBV7-2 and TRBJ1-4; 8 bases match TRBD1. CDR1 and CDR2 from the germline V gene are SGHTA and FQGNSA. This CDR3 spans 15 amino acids. V shed 5 bases and J 8 bases; nucleotides not matched to a gene: 10. CDR3 in DNA: TGTGCCAGCAGCGGCGGACAGGGATTACGAGAAAAACTGTTTTCT. Residues: CASSGGQGLREKLFS.

The chain is built from TRBV10-3 and TRBJ2-1; 8 nucleotides match TRBD2. Per germline, CDR1 ENHRY and CDR2 SYGVKD. This CDR3 is 15 amino acids long. J lost 12 bases, V lost 2 bases, and 12 bases had no gene match. CDR3 sequence reads: CAISEGGGRPFGQFF. CDR3 nucleotides: TGTGCCATCAGTGAGGGGGGCGGGAGGCCCTTCGGGCAGTTCTTC.

J is TRBJ2-4 and V is TRBV30, with TRBD2 matching over 8 bases. With the DNA end fitting TRBJ2-7 better, the J assignment may be wrong. CDR3 length: 14 amino acids. Germline V gives CDR1 GTSNPN, CDR2 SVGIG (reference sequence). The CDR3 nucleotides read TGTGCCTGGTTAACGGGACTAGGGGTAGGCGAGCAGTACTTC. Translated: CAWLTGLGVGEQYF.

The rearrangement uses TRBV6-2 or TRBV6-3 and TRBJ2-3; a possible D gene is TRBD2 (5 bases). V was shortened by 6 bases and J by 4 bases, with 14 bases between the two germline ends. Germline-derived CDR1 and CDR2 are MNHEY and SVGEGT. The CDR3 has 14 amino acids. CDR3 nucleotides: TGTGCCAGCAGACGACTCGGAGCGGCAGATACGCAGTATTTT. It is translated as CASRRLGAADTQYF.